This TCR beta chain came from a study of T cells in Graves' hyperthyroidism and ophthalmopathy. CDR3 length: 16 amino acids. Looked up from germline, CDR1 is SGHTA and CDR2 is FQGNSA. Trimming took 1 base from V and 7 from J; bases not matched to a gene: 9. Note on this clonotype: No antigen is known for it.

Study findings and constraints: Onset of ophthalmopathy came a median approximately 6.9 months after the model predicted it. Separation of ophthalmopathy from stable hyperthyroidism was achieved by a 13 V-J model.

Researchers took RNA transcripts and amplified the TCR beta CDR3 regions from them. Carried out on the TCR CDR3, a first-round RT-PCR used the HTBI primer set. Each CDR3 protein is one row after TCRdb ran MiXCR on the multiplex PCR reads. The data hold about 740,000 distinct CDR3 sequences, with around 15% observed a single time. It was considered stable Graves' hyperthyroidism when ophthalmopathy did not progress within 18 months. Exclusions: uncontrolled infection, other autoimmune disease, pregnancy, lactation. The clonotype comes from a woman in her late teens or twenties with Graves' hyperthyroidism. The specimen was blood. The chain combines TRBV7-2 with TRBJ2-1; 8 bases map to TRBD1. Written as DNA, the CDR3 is TGTGCCAGCAGCTTAGTTGGACAGGGAGTAAGGAATGAGCAGTTCTTC. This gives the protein CASSLVGQGVRNEQFF.